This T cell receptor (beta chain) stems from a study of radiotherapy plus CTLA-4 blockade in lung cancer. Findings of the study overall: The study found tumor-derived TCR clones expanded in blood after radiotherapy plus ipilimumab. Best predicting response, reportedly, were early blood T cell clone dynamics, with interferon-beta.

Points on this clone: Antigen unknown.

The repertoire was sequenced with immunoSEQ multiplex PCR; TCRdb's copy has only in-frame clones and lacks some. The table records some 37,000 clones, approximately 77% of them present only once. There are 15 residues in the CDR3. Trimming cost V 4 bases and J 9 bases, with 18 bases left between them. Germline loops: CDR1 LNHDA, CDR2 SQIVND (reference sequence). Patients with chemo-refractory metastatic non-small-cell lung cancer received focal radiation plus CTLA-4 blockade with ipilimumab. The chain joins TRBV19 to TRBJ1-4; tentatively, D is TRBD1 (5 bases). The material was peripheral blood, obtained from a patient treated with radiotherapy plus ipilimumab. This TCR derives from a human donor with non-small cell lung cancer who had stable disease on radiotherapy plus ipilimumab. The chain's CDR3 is CASSTIGGDGKKLFF. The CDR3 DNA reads TGTGCCAGTAGTACCATCGGGGGAGATGGGAAAAAACTGTTTTTT.